The present T cell receptor (beta chain) was sequenced within a study of blood T cells in healthy people across ages. A sample-barcoded 5' primer and a J-beta primer mix were used in a second PCR of roughly 7 to 11 cycles. Tagging of each cDNA molecule was performed by a template-switch adaptor with 12 random nucleotides. TCRdb fed the 5' RACE reads into MiXCR, producing one record per CDR3 protein. The sample gives around 1.5 million distinct CDR3 sequences, around 35% of which show up once; around 10% is in the top ten. The study's findings and limits: Diversity of TCR beta correlated strongly with naive T cell percentage.

Total RNA, at least 5.5 micrograms per sample, came from PBMCs. To note about this clonotype: Its target is unknown.

The receptor was derived from a woman aged 25 to 39 in good health. Source material: blood.

DNA of the CDR3: TGTGCCAGTAGTATAAGCGGGAACCTATATGGCTACACCTTC. Encoded protein: CASSISGNLYGYTF. The rearrangement uses TRBV19 and TRBJ1-2; no clear D gene. The CDR3 has 14 residues. The germline gives CDR1 LNHDA, CDR2 SQIVND (reference sequence). Trimming removed 2 bases from V and 5 bases from J, with 12 bases in between. Looking up the rest from reference TRBV19 and TRBJ1-2 gives the full variable domain: DGGITQSPKYLFRKEGQNVTLSCEQNLNHDAMYWYRQDPGQGLRLIYYSQIVNDFQKGDIAEGYSVSREKKESFPLTVTSAQKNPTAFYLCASSISGNLYGYTFGSGTRLTVV.